These T cell receptor beta chains were read from a single sample in a study of blood T cell repertoires in COVID-19. The assay was immunoSEQ multiplex PCR, and TCRdb's table has in-frame clones only and misses some. The table has more than 250,000 clones, about nine tenths seen once. The specimen was peripheral blood. These TCRs come from a woman between 45 and 60 years old with COVID-19, enrolled during active disease. Both conserved end residues are part of each CDR3. A D gene is named only where the DNA matches it firmly. Clone size, where shown, is once, few, many, or a class for clones that have expanded.

d_call | j_call | v_call | clone_size | cdr3_nt | cdr3_aa
. | TRBJ1-6 | TRBV5-4 | . | TGTGCCAGCAGCTTGACGAGCAATAATTCACCCCTCCACTTT | CASSLTSNNSPLHF
TRBD1 | TRBJ2-1 | TRBV30 | . | TGTGCCTGGAGTCAGACCGGGACAGGGATCGATGAGCAGTTCTTC | CAWSQTGTGIDEQFF
. | TRBJ2-2 | TRBV24-1 | . | TGTGCCACCAGTGATTTTCGGGATCCAACGAACACCGGGGAGCTGTTTTTT | CATSDFRDPTNTGELFF
TRBD1 | TRBJ1-6 | TRBV9 | . | TGTGCCAGCAGCGCGACAGGGGTATTTCACTCAGGGGCTAATTCACCCCTCCACTTT | CASSATGVFHSGANSPLHF
. | TRBJ1-2 | TRBV6-1 | . | TGTGCCAGCAGTGATTGGAGATCCGTTCACGATGGCTACACCTTC | CASSDWRSVHDGYTF
. | TRBJ1-5 | TRBV19 | few | TGTGCCAGTAGTATGCTGGGAGGGGTTGGCAATCAGCCCCAGCATTTT | CASSMLGGVGNQPQHF
TRBD2 | TRBJ2-1 | TRBV18 | . | TGTGCCAGCTCACAAAATCGCGGGGGCAATGAGCAGTTCTTC | CASSQNRGGNEQFF
. | TRBJ2-7 | TRBV5-5 | . | TGTGCCAGCAGCGTGCCCCAGGCCTACGAGCAGTACTTC | CASSVPQAYEQYF
. | TRBJ2-7 | TRBV11-1 | . | TGTGCCAGCAGCTTTCACTACGAGCAGTACTTC | CASSFHYEQYF
TRBD1 | TRBJ2-5 | TRBV13 | . | TGTGCCAGCAGCCCGGGGACAGGACAAGAGACCCAGTACTTC | CASSPGTGQETQYF
. | TRBJ1-4 | TRBV3-1/TRBV3-2 | . | TGTGCCAGCAGCATAGATGAAAAACTGTTTTTT | CASSIDEKLFF
. | TRBJ2-3 | TRBV11-2 | . | TGTGCCAGCTCTTCCCCACGGGTTTTCGATACGCAGTATTTT | CASSSPRVFDTQYF
TRBD1 | TRBJ1-5 | TRBV7-9 | . | TGTGCCAGCAGCTTAACAGGGGGCTATCAGCCCCAGCATTTT | CASSLTGGYQPQHF
TRBD1 | TRBJ2-7 | TRBV27 | . | TGTGCCAGCAGTCCGTCGGGGACAGGGGGCTACGAGCAGTACTTC | CASSPSGTGGYEQYF
TRBD1 | TRBJ1-4 | TRBV27 | . | TGTGCCAGCCGCCTCCAGGGGGGTGCTAATGAAAAACTGTTTTTT | CASRLQGGANEKLFF
. | TRBJ2-2 | TRBV3-1/TRBV3-2 | . | TGTGCCAGCAGCCAAGTTATAGGGGCCACCGGGGAGCTGTTTTTT | CASSQVIGATGELFF
. | TRBJ2-7 | TRBV5-1 | . | TGCGCCAGCAGCTTGTTTACTTATCTGACCTACGAGCAGTACTTC | CASSLFTYLTYEQYF
. | TRBJ1-1 | TRBV7-8 | . | TGTGCCAGCAGCTTTTCGCAGCGGACTGAAGCTTTCTTT | CASSFSQRTEAFF
. | TRBJ2-3 | TRBV29-1 | . | TGCAGCGTTGGGGGGGGGCTCATGACCACAGATACGCAGTATTTT | CSVGGGLMTTDTQYF
. | TRBJ2-1 | TRBV2 | . | TGTGCCAGCAGGAAGGGACTCACCTCCTCTGCGGGTGAGCAGTTCTTC | CASRKGLTSSAGEQFF
. | TRBJ1-1 | TRBV18 | . | TGTGCCAGCTCAGGCACCCTTGGGCGTGAGGGCACTGAAGCTTTCTTT | CASSGTLGREGTEAFF
TRBD2 | TRBJ2-3 | TRBV6-2/TRBV6-3 | . | TGTGCCAGCAGTTACGAAACTAGCGGGATGGATACGCAGTATTTT | CASSYETSGMDTQYF
TRBD2 | TRBJ2-1 | TRBV3-1/TRBV3-2 | . | TGTGCCAGCAGCATGGGGGAGGGCGATGAGCAGTTCTTC | CASSMGEGDEQFF
. | TRBJ1-4 | TRBV27 | . | TGTGCCAGCAGTTTATTTGGCCAGGGAAGTTTAGGAGAAAAACTGTTTTTT | CASSLFGQGSLGEKLFF
TRBD1 | TRBJ2-1 | TRBV6-5 | . | TGTGCCAGCTGCCAAGAGGGGGCTTCGTACAATGAGCAGTTCTTC | CASCQEGASYNEQFF
TRBD1 | TRBJ1-2 | TRBV5-4 | . | TGTGCCAGCAACCGCGCCGGGACAGGGCGGTATGGCTACACCTTC | CASNRAGTGRYGYTF